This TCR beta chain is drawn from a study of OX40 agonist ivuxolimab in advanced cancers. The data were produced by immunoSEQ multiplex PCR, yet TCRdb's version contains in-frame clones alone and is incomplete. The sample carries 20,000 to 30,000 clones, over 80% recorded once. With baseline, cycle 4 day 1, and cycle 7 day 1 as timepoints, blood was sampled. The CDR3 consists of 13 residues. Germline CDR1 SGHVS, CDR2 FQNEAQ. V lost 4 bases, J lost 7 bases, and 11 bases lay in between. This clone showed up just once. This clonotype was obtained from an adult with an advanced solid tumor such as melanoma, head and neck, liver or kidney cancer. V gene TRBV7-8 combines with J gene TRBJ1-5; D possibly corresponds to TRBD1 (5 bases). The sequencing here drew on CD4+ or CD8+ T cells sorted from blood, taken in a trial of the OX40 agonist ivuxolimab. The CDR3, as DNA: TGTGCCAGCAGCTCAGGGCGATGGCAGCCCCAGCATTTT. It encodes CASSSGRWQPQHF.